A single sample gave rise to the 29 T cell receptor beta chains below, sequenced in a study of regulatory T cells in long-lasting Graves disease. The TCR beta library used iRepertoire HTBI primers with Arm-PCR amplification of CDR3. From the multiplex PCR reads, TCRdb called clonotypes with MiXCR, one entry per CDR3 protein. The sample records approximately 470,000 distinct CDR3 sequences, 15% to 20% being singletons. The time point: newly diagnosed GD, antithyroid drugs for less than 3 months. Researchers made the TCR library from RNA that was extracted from PBMCs. The sample was also reused in another study, on T cells in Graves' hyperthyroidism and ophthalmopathy.

The input for sequencing was peripheral blood mononuclear cells (PBMCs), taken at new diagnosis, from a patient treated with antithyroid drugs. Receptors were obtained from a man in his forties or fifties with Graves disease.

The table lists this clonotype with many counts. The genes are TRBV28 and TRBJ2-7; no clear D. The ends were cut back, 2 bases at V and 4 bases at J, with 9 bases in the middle. The CDR3 length is 13 residues. Germline-derived CDR1 and CDR2 are MDHEN and SYDVKM. The CDR3 loop is CASSLGRMYEQYF. In nucleotides, the CDR3 is TGTGCCAGCAGTTTAGGACGGATGTACGAGCAGTACTTC.

At least ten counts were recorded for this clonotype. The rearrangement uses TRBV12-3 or TRBV12-4 and TRBJ1-2; 8 positions agree with TRBD1. V lost 6 bases, J lost 4 bases, and 7 bases stayed unmatched. The CDR3 contains 14 residues. The CDR3 protein is CASRPAGGGYGYTF. DNA for the CDR3: TGTGCCAGCAGACCCGCAGGGGGCGGCTATGGCTACACCTTC.

The table lists this clonotype with a few counts. This chain links TRBV28 with TRBJ1-3, with a tentative D call TRBD1 (5 bases). In germline, CDR1 is MDHEN, CDR2 SYDVKM. Trimming removed 7 bases at V and 4 bases at J, with 17 bases between. This CDR3 is 15 amino acids long. The CDR3 here is CASTLLGAGGNTIYF. In DNA, the CDR3 is TGTGCCAGCACTCTCCTCGGGGCGGGGGGAAACACCATATATTTT.

This clonotype was seen repeatedly, ten times or more. V gene TRBV5-1 combines with J gene TRBJ1-4; D might be TRBD1 (5 bases). V lost 4 bases to trimming and J lost 8 bases, with 15 bases between them. Looked up from germline, CDR1 is SGHRS and CDR2 is YFSETQ. The CDR3 length is 14 residues. DNA for the CDR3: TGCGCCAGCAGCCCGGGACGAGGAGGGGAAAAACTGTTTTTT. Translating it yields CASSPGRGGEKLFF.

This clonotype was seen ten or more times. V usage is TRBV6-1 and J usage is TRBJ2-1; D gene unclear. V was pared by 8 bases and J by 3 bases, with 8 bases between. The CDR3 spans 12 residues. The V gene's germline CDR1 is MNHNS and CDR2 SASEGT. The CDR3 here is CASRPDYNEQFF. Here the CDR3 DNA reads TGTGCCAGCCGCCCAGACTACAATGAGCAGTTCTTC.

This clonotype was detected many times. The chain recombines TRBV7-9 with TRBJ2-3; D is ambiguous. Germline V gene data show CDR1 as SEHNR and CDR2 as FQNEAQ (reference sequence). This CDR3 has 12 residues. V dropped 4 bases and J dropped 2 bases, with 4 bases sitting between them. Written as DNA, the CDR3 is TGTGCCAGCAGCTACCTCACAGATACGCAGTATTTT. As protein: CASSYLTDTQYF.

This clonotype has ten or more counts. This chain joins TRBV7-9 and TRBJ1-1, with D unresolved. The V and J ends lost 5 bases and 5 bases respectively, with 9 bases between them. Germline CDR1 reads SEHNR; CDR2 reads FQNEAQ (reference sequence). CDR3 length: 12 amino acids. The CDR3 loop reads CASSPVGTEAFF. Written as DNA, the CDR3 is TGTGCCAGCAGCCCAGTAGGTACTGAAGCTTTCTTT.

This clonotype came up many times. The chain combines TRBV20-1 with TRBJ2-1, with TRBD2 as a possible D gene (6 bases). The CDR3 contains 16 residues. In germline, CDR1 is DFQATT, CDR2 SNEGSKA (reference sequence). V was shortened by 4 bases and J by 6 bases, with 22 bases between the two germline ends. In DNA form, the CDR3 reads TGCAGTGCTATACGTAGCGGAACCCTCTCGGGCAATGAGCAGTTCTTC. Translation: CSAIRSGTLSGNEQFF.

This chain links TRBV6-1 with TRBJ2-7; 8 bases match TRBD1. Germline V gene lookup returns CDR1 MNHNS and CDR2 SASEGT. The J segment lost 2 bases and the V segment lost 6 bases, leaving 6 bases of the junction unmatched. This CDR3 region has 14 residues. This chain's CDR3 is CASSNTGGTYEQYF. Here the CDR3 DNA reads TGTGCCAGCAGCAACACAGGGGGTACCTACGAGCAGTACTTC.

The V call is TRBV30, the J call TRBJ1-1; 8 nucleotides line up with TRBD1. The trim removed 1 base at V and 4 bases at J, leaving 5 bases unmatched. This CDR3 has 14 amino acids. Germline V CDR1 and CDR2: GTSNPN, SVGIG (reference sequence). CDR3 coding DNA: TGTGCCTGGAGTGCGCACAGGGGGACCACTGAAGCTTTCTTT. This gives the protein CAWSAHRGTTEAFF. Filled out from reference TRBV30 and TRBJ1-1, the complete variable domain reads SQTIHQWPATLVQPVGSPLSLECTVEGTSNPNLYWYRQAAGRGLQLLFYSVGIGQISSEVPQNLSASRPQDRQFILSSKKLLLSDSGFYLCAWSAHRGTTEAFFGQGTRLTVV.

This clonotype has a count of ten or more. The V call is TRBV30, the J call TRBJ1-1; D is ambiguous. V was cut by 3 bases and J by 5 bases, with 4 bases left in between. The CDR3 is made up of 10 amino acids. Germline V gene lookup returns CDR1 GTSNPN and CDR2 SVGIG (reference sequence). CDR3: CAWRQTEAFF. CDR3 nucleotide sequence: TGTGCCTGGAGACAAACTGAAGCTTTCTTT.

This sequence joins TRBV5-1 and TRBJ2-5; 8 positions match TRBD1. This CDR3 is built from 14 residues. In germline, CDR1 is SGHRS, CDR2 YFSETQ. The J segment lost 1 base and the V segment lost 3 bases, leaving 2 bases of the junction unmatched. CDR3 sequence: CASSWGQAQETQYF. The DNA of the CDR3 is TGCGCCAGCAGCTGGGGACAGGCCCAAGAGACCCAGTACTTC.

The chain combines TRBV30 with TRBJ2-3; weak D call: TRBD2 (6 bases). This CDR3 spans 15 amino acids. Between the trimmed V and J ends, which lost 2 bases and 3 bases, there was a span of 15 bases. Germline CDR1 and CDR2: GTSNPN and SVGIG (reference sequence). This CDR3 is CAWSPEGLKTDTQYF. Written as DNA, the CDR3 is TGTGCCTGGAGTCCGGAGGGACTTAAGACAGATACGCAGTATTTT.

This clonotype was recorded many times. The gene calls are TRBV27 and TRBJ2-5; perhaps D is TRBD1 or TRBD2 (6 bases each). Trimming removed 4 bases at V and 5 bases at J, with 8 bases between. This CDR3 contains 12 residues. The V gene's germline CDR1 is MNHEY and CDR2 SMNVEV (reference sequence). The DNA of the CDR3 is TGTGCCAGCAGTTGGAGGGGGGAGACCCAGTACTTC. Amino acids: CASSWRGETQYF.

There are many counts of this clonotype. The CDR3 DNA reads TGTGCCAGCAGGTTACAACTCACAGATACGCAGTATTTT. Translation gives CASRLQLTDTQYF. This sequence joins TRBV11-2 and TRBJ2-3, with D uncertain. The germline V and J ends were trimmed by 6 bases and 2 bases, with 9 bases remaining between them. The CDR3 sequence is 13 residues long. In germline, CDR1 is SGHAT, CDR2 FQNNGV.

This clonotype has ten or more counts. The rearrangement joins TRBV28 to TRBJ1-5, with 9 bases fitting TRBD1. CDR1 and CDR2 from the germline V gene are MDHEN and SYDVKM. V lost 11 bases, J lost 2 bases, and 7 bases stayed unmatched. The CDR3 covers 14 residues. CDR3 sequence (DNA): TGTGCCGGACAGGGGAGAGGGGGCAATCAGCCCCAGCATTTT. Translation: CAGQGRGGNQPQHF. The full variable domain, completed using reference TRBV28 and TRBJ1-5, is DVKVTQSSRYLVKRTGEKVFLECVQDMDHENMFWYRQDPGLGLRLIYFSYDVKMKEKGDIPEGYSVSREKKERFSLILESASTNQTSMYLCAGQGRGGNQPQHFGDGTRLSIL.

Comments on this clonotype: At one of its ends the junction is not consistent with the germline gene, which may arise from a read error. The rearrangement uses TRBV24-1 and TRBJ2-1; D not resolved. This CDR3 region has 15 residues. Germline V gene lookup returns CDR1 KGHDR and CDR2 SFDVKD. This CDR3 reads CAISSAANPYNEQFF. CDR3 bases: TGTGCCATCAGTAGTGCAGCCAACCCTTACAATGAGCAGTTCTTC.

This clonotype was counted many times. This chain uses TRBV20-1 with TRBJ1-2; D ambiguous. The V gene lost 0 bases and the J gene lost 0 bases, with 8 bases spanning the gap. This CDR3 region has 14 residues. Germline CDR1 reads DFQATT; CDR2 reads SNEGSKA (reference sequence). CDR3 nucleotides: TGCAGTGCTAGAGACACCAACTCTAACTATGGCTACACCTTC. It yields the protein CSARDTNSNYGYTF.

This chain links TRBV9 with TRBJ1-1, with D uncertain. Germline V gives CDR1 SGDLS, CDR2 YYNGEE. The V and J ends lost 3 bases and 1 base respectively, with 13 bases between them. This CDR3 spans 15 amino acids. This CDR3 reads CASSAHHDPNTEAFF. CDR3 coding DNA: TGTGCCAGCAGCGCGCACCACGATCCGAACACTGAAGCTTTCTTT.

Ten or more counts support this clonotype. In DNA form, the CDR3 reads TGTGCCAGCAGTCTCAGAAATCTGAACTACGAGCAGTACTTC. The encoded protein is CASSLRNLNYEQYF. The rearrangement links TRBV6-1 to TRBJ2-7; D remains ambiguous. Germline V gene data show CDR1 as MNHNS and CDR2 as SASEGT. V dropped 5 bases and J dropped 3 bases, with 14 bases sitting between them. This CDR3 has 14 amino acids.

The gene calls are TRBV20-1 and TRBJ2-3; tentatively, D is TRBD2 (6 bases). V dropped 1 base and J dropped 3 bases, with 17 bases sitting between them. The CDR3 totals 16 residues. Germline V lookup: CDR1 DFQATT, CDR2 SNEGSKA (reference sequence). In DNA form, the CDR3 reads TGCAGTGCTAGAGCCCTAACTAGCACCTTAACAGATACGCAGTATTTT. It translates to CSARALTSTLTDTQYF.

The chain joins TRBV5-4 to TRBJ2-2, with 8 bases aligning to TRBD2. This CDR3 is built from 15 residues. Germline V gene lookup returns CDR1 SGHNT and CDR2 YYREEE (reference sequence). With V trimmed by 5 bases and J by 3 bases, 6 bases remained unmatched. The CDR3 reads CASSSGTRDTGELFF. The DNA for the CDR3 is TGTGCCAGCAGTTCCGGGACTAGGGACACCGGGGAGCTGTTTTTT.

This clonotype was counted ten times or more. This chain joins TRBV20-1 and TRBJ2-5, with 9 bases identical to TRBD2. Looked up from germline, CDR1 is DFQATT and CDR2 is SNEGSKA (reference sequence). Losses at the gene ends were 6 bases for V and 7 bases for J; bases not matched to a gene: 6. There are 12 residues in the CDR3. CDR3 in amino acids: CSAVAGVVTQYF. The CDR3 region has the DNA TGCAGTGCGGTAGCGGGAGTGGTGACCCAGTACTTC.

This chain joins TRBV7-9 and TRBJ1-2; D remains unclear. Deletions cut 0 bases from V and 6 bases from J, with 11 bases between. Per germline, CDR1 SEHNR and CDR2 FQNEAQ (reference sequence). The CDR3 loop spans 14 amino acids. As DNA, the CDR3 is TGTGCCAGCAGCTTAGCACCAGCTACCAATGGCTACACCTTC. Translating gives CASSLAPATNGYTF.

This clonotype was detected only a few times. Here the CDR3 reads CASSRGHRYEQYF. The CDR3 nucleotides read TGTGCCAGCAGCCGGGGACACCGCTACGAGCAGTACTTC. The V and J genes are TRBV11-2 and TRBJ2-7; TRBD1 is a possible D gene (6 bases). CDR3 length equals 13 residues. V was shortened by 5 bases and J by 3 bases, with 11 bases between the two germline ends. The germline CDR1 and CDR2 sequences are SGHAT and FQNNGV.

The table lists this clonotype with many counts. The chain links TRBV2 to TRBJ2-1; 7 bases are a match to TRBD1. The ends lost 6 bases at V and 0 bases at J; junction bases unmatched: 5. Germline lookup yields CDR1 SNHLY and CDR2 FYNNEI. The CDR3 length is 15 residues. The CDR3 here is CASRVQGDSYNEQFF. CDR3 DNA sequence: TGTGCCAGCAGAGTCCAGGGGGACTCCTACAATGAGCAGTTCTTC. The full variable domain, with the rest looked up from reference TRBV2 and TRBJ2-1, is EPEVTQTPSHQVTQMGQEVILRCVPISNHLYFYWYRQILGQKVEFLVSFYNNEISEKSEIFDDQFSVERPDGSNFTLKIRSTKLEDSAMYFCASRVQGDSYNEQFFGPGTRLTVL.

This clonotype was counted many times. The rearrangement joins TRBV12-3 or TRBV12-4 to TRBJ1-1; TRBD1 is a possible D gene (6 bases). V was clipped by 5 bases and J by 4 bases, with 11 bases between them. This CDR3 is 13 amino acids long. In DNA, the CDR3 is TGTGCCAGCAGTGACAGGAGCGCCACTGAAGCTTTCTTT. This codes for CASSDRSATEAFF.

This clonotype was picked up many times. The chain couples TRBV5-1 to TRBJ2-1, with D unclear. There are 15 residues in the CDR3. Germline assignment: CDR1 SGHRS and CDR2 YFSETQ. V lost 4 bases and J lost 4, with 15 bases in between. CDR3 in amino acids: CASSHEAGPYNEQFF. CDR3 nucleotide sequence: TGCGCCAGCAGCCATGAGGCAGGCCCGTACAATGAGCAGTTCTTC. The variable domain in full, completed from reference TRBV5-1 and TRBJ2-1, reads KAGVTQTPRYLIKTRGQQVTLSCSPISGHRSVSWYQQTPGQGLQFLFEYFSETQRNKGNFPGRFSGRQFSNSRSEMNVSTLELGDSALYLCASSHEAGPYNEQFFGPGTRLTVL.

This clonotype came up many times. The chain carries TRBV6-1 and TRBJ1-1, with D possibly being TRBD1 (5 bases). Looked up from germline, CDR1 is MNHNS and CDR2 is SASEGT. V was pared by 7 bases and J by 1 base, with 13 bases between. The CDR3 runs 14 residues. The CDR3, as DNA: TGTGCCAGCACCAGGACACCTTCGAACACTGAAGCTTTCTTT. Residues: CASTRTPSNTEAFF.